These 11 T cell receptor beta chains originate from one sample sequenced in a study of T cells in tuberculosis. The method was immunoSEQ multiplex PCR; TCRdb's version includes in-frame clones alone and lacks a portion of them. Among several thousand clones listed, 85% to 95% were seen once. Input material: PBMCs. All receptors come from an adult with tuberculosis.

This rearrangement joins TRBV10-2 to TRBJ1-2; no definite D call. Trimming left V 2 bases short and J 2 bases short, with 12 bases between. CDR3 size: 15 residues. From germline, CDR1 is WSHSY and CDR2 SAAADI. The CDR3 protein is CASSERRYANYGYTF. CDR3 bases: TGCGCCAGCAGTGAGCGTCGTTACGCGAACTATGGCTACACCTTC.

The CDR3, as DNA: TGTGCCAGCGCCCCAGGGAACACTGAAGCTTTCTTT. It translates to CASAPGNTEAFF. V usage is TRBV6-6 and J usage is TRBJ1-1; D remains ambiguous. Trimming cost V 8 bases and J 1 base, with 8 bases left between them. The length of the CDR3 is 12 residues. Per germline, CDR1 MNHNY and CDR2 SVGAGI (reference sequence).

The chain employs TRBV10-3 and TRBJ2-2, with TRBD1 matching 10 bases. V dropped 4 bases and J dropped 11; count of bases not matched to a gene: 7. The CDR3 has 14 residues. From germline, CDR1 is ENHRY and CDR2 SYGVKD. The CDR3: CAISAERQGAELFF. CDR3 DNA sequence: TGTGCCATCAGTGCAGAGAGACAGGGGGCAGAGCTGTTTTTT.

This clone was counted once. V usage is TRBV6-5 and J usage is TRBJ1-6; 11 bases line up with TRBD1. V gave up 6 bases and J gave up 14 bases; unmatched junction bases: 9. The CDR3 spans 14 residues. Germline assignment: CDR1 MNHEY and CDR2 SVGAGI. The CDR3 coding sequence is TGTGCCAGCAGGAGGGACAGGGGGTTGTCGACCCTCCACTTT. This gives the protein CASRRDRGLSTLHF.

V is TRBV5-1 and J is TRBJ1-4, with TRBD1 matching 11 bases. CDR3 length: 15 residues. V dropped 0 bases and J dropped 9; count of bases not matched to a gene: 4. CDR1 SGHRS and CDR2 YFSETQ come from the germline V gene. DNA for the CDR3: TGCGCCAGCAGCTTGGTGGGACAGGGGGAAAAAAAACTGTTTTTT. Translation gives CASSLVGQGEKKLFF.

This chain joins TRBV5-1 and TRBJ2-7; 7 nucleotides match TRBD2. The CDR3 sequence is 18 residues long. CDR1 and CDR2 (germline): SGHRS, YFSETQ. After removal of 0 bases from V and 4 bases from J, the junction contained 16 bases not matched to a gene. CDR3 in amino acids: CASSLGVYAGEGIYEQYF. The CDR3, as DNA: TGCGCCAGCAGCTTGGGGGTTTATGCCGGGGAGGGGATATACGAGCAGTACTTC. The full variable domain, rest sourced from reference TRBV5-1 and TRBJ2-7, is KAGVTQTPRYLIKTRGQQVTLSCSPISGHRSVSWYQQTPGQGLQFLFEYFSETQRNKGNFPGRFSGRQFSNSRSEMNVSTLELGDSALYLCASSLGVYAGEGIYEQYFGPGTRLTVT.

The rearrangement joins TRBV6-6 to TRBJ1-1; 8 bases are shared with TRBD1. The V gene end was trimmed by 8 bases and the J gene end by 5 bases; junction bases not matched to a gene: 7. Germline V gives CDR1 MNHNY, CDR2 SVGAGI (reference sequence). CDR3 length equals 13 residues. CDR3 bases: TGTGCCAGCCGCGGACAGGGCGGGACTGAAGCTTTCTTT. Translation: CASRGQGGTEAFF.

This chain uses TRBV13 with TRBJ2-7; 8 bases fit TRBD1. The CDR3 runs 16 residues. In germline, CDR1 is PRHDT, CDR2 FYEKMQ (reference sequence). V shed 5 bases and J 3 bases; nucleotides not matched to a gene: 12. CDR3 protein: CASSHSSGTGFYEQYF. CDR3 DNA: TGTGCCAGCAGCCATTCGTCAGGGACAGGTTTCTACGAGCAGTACTTC.

This sequence joins TRBV19 and TRBJ2-1, with no clear D. The ends were cut back, 10 bases at V and 0 bases at J, with 10 bases in the middle. Germline V gives CDR1 LNHDA, CDR2 SQIVND (reference sequence). This CDR3 is built from 13 residues. CDR3 amino acids: CATLQSSYNEQFF. Here the CDR3 DNA reads TGTGCCACCCTACAGAGCTCCTACAATGAGCAGTTCTTC.

The chain couples TRBV5-4 to TRBJ2-2, with TRBD2 as a possible D gene (5 bases). CDR1 is SGHNT and CDR2 is YYREEE in the germline V gene (reference sequence). This CDR3 comprises 12 residues. The V end lost 2 bases, the J end lost 8 bases, and 7 bases lay between the germline ends. The CDR3 loop is CASSFPGGELFF. CDR3 in DNA: TGTGCCAGCAGCTTCCCGGGGGGGGAGCTGTTTTTT.

J is TRBJ2-2 and V is TRBV9; 10 bases line up with TRBD1. The germline CDR1 and CDR2 sequences are SGDLS and YYNGEE. This CDR3 has 16 residues. Trimming removed 4 bases from V and 3 bases from J; junction bases left unmatched: 6. CDR3 loop: CASSPRTGGDTGELFF. CDR3 nucleotide sequence: TGTGCCAGCAGCCCCCGGACAGGGGGGGACACCGGGGAGCTGTTTTTT.